The sample holds one count of the clone carrying this T cell receptor beta chain. Antigen: not known. The data were produced by immunoSEQ multiplex PCR, yet TCRdb's version contains in-frame clones alone and is incomplete. The sample has over 100,000 clones, 70% to 80% seen once. These data belong to a study of PD-1 blockade in mismatch repair-deficient tumors. Whole-study findings and limits: Rapid post-treatment expansion, then contraction, generally preceding radiologic response, marked tumor-resident clones.

The germline V gene has CDR1 GTSNPN and CDR2 SVGIG (reference sequence). The CDR3 is made up of 11 amino acids. Between the trimmed V and J ends, which lost 0 bases and 11 bases, there was a span of 10 bases. This TCR came from an adult with mismatch repair-deficient cancer. The sample consisted of peripheral blood, taken 60 weeks after starting pembrolizumab. J is TRBJ1-1 and V is TRBV30; D may be TRBD1 (5 bases). The CDR3 loop reads CAWSVGGGAFF. DNA for the CDR3: TGTGCCTGGAGTGTGGGGGGAGGGGCTTTCTTT.